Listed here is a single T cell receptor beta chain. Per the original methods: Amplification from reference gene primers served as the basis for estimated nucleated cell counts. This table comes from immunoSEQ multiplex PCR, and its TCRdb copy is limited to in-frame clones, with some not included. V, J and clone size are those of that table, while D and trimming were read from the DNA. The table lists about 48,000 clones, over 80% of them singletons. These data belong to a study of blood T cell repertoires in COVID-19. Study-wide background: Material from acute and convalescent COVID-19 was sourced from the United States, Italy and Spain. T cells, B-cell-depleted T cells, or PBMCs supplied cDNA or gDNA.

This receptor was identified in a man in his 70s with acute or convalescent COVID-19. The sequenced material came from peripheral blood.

CDR3 region: CASRVGPYGYTF. In nucleotides, the CDR3 is TGTGCCAGCAGGGTGGGCCCCTATGGCTACACCTTC. The rearrangement joins TRBV6-5 to TRBJ1-2; D not certain. This CDR3 comprises 12 residues. Germline CDR1 and CDR2: MNHEY and SVGAGI. V was shortened by 6 bases and J by 4 bases, with 9 bases between the two germline ends.